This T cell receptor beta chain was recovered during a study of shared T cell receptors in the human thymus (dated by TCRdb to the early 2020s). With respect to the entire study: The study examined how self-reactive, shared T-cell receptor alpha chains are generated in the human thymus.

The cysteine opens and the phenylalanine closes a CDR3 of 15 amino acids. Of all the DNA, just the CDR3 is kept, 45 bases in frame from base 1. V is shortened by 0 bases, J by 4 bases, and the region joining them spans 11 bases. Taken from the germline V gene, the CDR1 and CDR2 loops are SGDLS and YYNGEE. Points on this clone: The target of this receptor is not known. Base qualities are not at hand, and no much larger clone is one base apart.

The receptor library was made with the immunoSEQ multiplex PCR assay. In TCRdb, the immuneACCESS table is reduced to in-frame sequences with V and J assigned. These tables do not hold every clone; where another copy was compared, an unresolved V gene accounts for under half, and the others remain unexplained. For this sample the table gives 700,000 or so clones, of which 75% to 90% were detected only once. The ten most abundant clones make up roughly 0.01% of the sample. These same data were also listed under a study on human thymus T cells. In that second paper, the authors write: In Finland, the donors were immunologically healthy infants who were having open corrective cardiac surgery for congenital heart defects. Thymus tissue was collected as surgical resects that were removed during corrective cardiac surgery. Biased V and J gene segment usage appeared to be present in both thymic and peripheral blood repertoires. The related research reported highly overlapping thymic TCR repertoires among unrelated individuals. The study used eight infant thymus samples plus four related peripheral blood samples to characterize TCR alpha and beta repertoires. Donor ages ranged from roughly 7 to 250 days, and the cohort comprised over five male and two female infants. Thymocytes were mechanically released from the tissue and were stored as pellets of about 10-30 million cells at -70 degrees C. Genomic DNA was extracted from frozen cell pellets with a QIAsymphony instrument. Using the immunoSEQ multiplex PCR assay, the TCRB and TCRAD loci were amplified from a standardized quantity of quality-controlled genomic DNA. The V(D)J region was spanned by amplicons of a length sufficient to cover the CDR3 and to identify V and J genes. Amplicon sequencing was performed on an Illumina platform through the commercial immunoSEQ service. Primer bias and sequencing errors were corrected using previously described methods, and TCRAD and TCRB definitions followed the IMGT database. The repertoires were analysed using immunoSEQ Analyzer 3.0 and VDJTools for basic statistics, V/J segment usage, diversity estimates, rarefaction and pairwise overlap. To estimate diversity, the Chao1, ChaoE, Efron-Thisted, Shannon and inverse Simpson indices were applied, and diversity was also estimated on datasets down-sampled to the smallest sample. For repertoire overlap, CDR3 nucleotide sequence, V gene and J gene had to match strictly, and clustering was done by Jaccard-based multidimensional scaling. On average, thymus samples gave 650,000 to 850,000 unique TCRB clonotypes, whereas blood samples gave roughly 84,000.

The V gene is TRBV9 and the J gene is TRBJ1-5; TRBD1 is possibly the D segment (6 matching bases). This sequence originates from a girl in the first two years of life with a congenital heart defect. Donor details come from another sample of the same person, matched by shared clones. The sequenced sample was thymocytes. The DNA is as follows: TGTGCCAGCAGCGTAGATGCAGGGGCAAATCAGCCCCAGCATTTT. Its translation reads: CASSVDAGANQPQHF.